This paragraph covers one T cell receptor beta chain sequence. Its antigen is currently unknown. These data are taken from a study of cytomegalovirus exposure and HLA in healthy donors. As for the study in general: An earlier analysis found around 100 million unique TCR beta sequences from about 179 million T cells. There were more than 350 genotyped donors. Of these, roughly 80% fell in the genetic ancestry cluster associated with self-reported Caucasian donors. Study-level results: In a later analysis, DRB1 alleles had the most associated TCRs; HLA-C alleles the fewest. Excluded: some indistinguishable V segments such as TRBV6-2 and TRBV6-3.

Primers for the PCR totalled 60 Vbeta and 13 Jbeta. Libraries were prepared by immunoSEQ multiplex PCR; TCRdb keeps only in-frame clonotypes and omits some of them. The sample lists over 110,000 clones; approximately 80% were seen once. Germline V lookup: CDR1 GTSNPN, CDR2 SVGIG (reference sequence). The V end was cut by 1 base, the J end by 3 bases, with 9 bases between. The CDR3 covers 13 residues. Sequenced material: PBMCs. The clonotype comes from a woman aged 40 to 49 in good health and CMV-seropositive. The chain recombines TRBV30 with TRBJ2-5, with D possibly TRBD2 on 5 matching bases. The chain's CDR3 is CAWSGLAEETQYF. CDR3 coding DNA: TGTGCCTGGAGTGGCCTAGCAGAAGAGACCCAGTACTTC.